The clone carrying this T cell receptor beta chain was picked up a small number of times. CDR1 and CDR2 (germline): SGHTA, FQGNSA. After removal of 2 bases from V and 4 bases from J, the junction contained 2 bases not matched to a gene. CDR3 size: 15 residues. In the original analysis: Quantification of nucleated cells was approximated via reference gene primer amplification. Libraries were prepared by immunoSEQ multiplex PCR; TCRdb keeps only in-frame clonotypes and omits some of them. D and trimming were read from the DNA, whereas the V and J calls and clone size are those reported in that table. The table includes around 38,000 clones, 80% to 90% detected once. These data are taken from a study of blood T cell repertoires in COVID-19. On the study more broadly: T cells, B-cell-depleted T cells, or PBMCs provided the cDNA or gDNA that served as material.

The sequence was obtained from a human donor in a cohort sampled during active COVID-19. Sequenced: peripheral blood. The V call is TRBV7-2, the J call TRBJ2-5; TRBD2 matches 12 bases. The DNA for the CDR3 is TGTGCCAGCAGCTTATCTAGCGGGGGGGCAGAGACCCAGTACTTC. Its translation is CASSLSSGGAETQYF.